These T cell receptor beta chains were read from a single sample in a study of Ad26.COV2.S vaccination and SARS-CoV-2 variants. Clones were read by immunoSEQ multiplex PCR, and TCRdb kept only the in-frame ones, dropping some. The sample yields about 350,000 clones, roughly 90% seen once. Sequenced here: peripheral blood, sampled in a trial of Ad26.COV2.S vaccine versus placebo. These receptors originate from a person between 18 and 60 years old who received the Ad26.COV2.S COVID-19 vaccine or a placebo. Each CDR3 is given with its conserved first and last residue. Fields, in order: J gene, V gene, clone size, D gene, CDR3 protein, CDR3 DNA. The D gene is left open where the match is weak. A row's size may be missing; if present it is once, few, many or a size class.

j_gene: TRBJ1-2
v_gene: TRBV7-2
abundance: -
d_gene: -
CDR3aa: CASSLVRGVNPANYGYTF
CDR3nt: TGTGCCAGCAGCTTGGTCAGGGGCGTCAACCCAGCTAACTATGGCTACACCTTC

j_gene: TRBJ2-1
v_gene: TRBV7-2
abundance: -
d_gene: TRBD1
CDR3aa: CASSLQGAREQFF
CDR3nt: TGTGCCAGCAGCCTCCAGGGGGCTCGGGAGCAGTTCTTC

j_gene: TRBJ2-5
v_gene: TRBV18
abundance: -
d_gene: TRBD2
CDR3aa: CASSPGLSETQYF
CDR3nt: TGTGCCAGCTCACCGGGACTATCGGAGACCCAGTACTTC

j_gene: TRBJ2-3
v_gene: TRBV27
abundance: -
d_gene: -
CDR3aa: CASSQIGSTDTQYF
CDR3nt: TGTGCCAGCAGTCAAATCGGGAGCACAGATACGCAGTATTTT

j_gene: TRBJ2-1
v_gene: TRBV7-2
abundance: -
d_gene: -
CDR3aa: CASSYSWGEQFF
CDR3nt: TGTGCCAGCAGCTATTCATGGGGTGAGCAGTTCTTC

j_gene: TRBJ2-3
v_gene: TRBV12-3/TRBV12-4
abundance: -
d_gene: -
CDR3aa: CASSPYSDTQYF
CDR3nt: TGTGCCAGCAGTCCCTATTCCGATACGCAGTATTTT

j_gene: TRBJ2-1
v_gene: TRBV5-6
abundance: once
d_gene: TRBD2
CDR3aa: CASSLLAGGNNEQFF
CDR3nt: TGTGCCAGCAGCCTTCTAGCGGGAGGTAACAATGAGCAGTTCTTC

j_gene: TRBJ1-1
v_gene: TRBV6-2/TRBV6-3
abundance: -
d_gene: -
CDR3aa: CASSYADGKSTEAFF
CDR3nt: TGTGCCAGCAGTTACGCGGACGGTAAGAGCACTGAAGCTTTCTTT

j_gene: TRBJ2-7
v_gene: TRBV6-5
abundance: once
d_gene: TRBD2
CDR3aa: CASSPGGAAYEQYF
CDR3nt: TGTGCCAGCTCCCCCGGGGGGGCTGCCTACGAGCAGTACTTC

j_gene: TRBJ1-6
v_gene: TRBV11-1
abundance: -
d_gene: TRBD1
CDR3aa: CASSSSGGPYNSPLHF
CDR3nt: TGTGCCAGCAGCTCCTCAGGGGGACCCTATAATTCACCCCTCCACTTT

j_gene: TRBJ2-2
v_gene: TRBV12-3/TRBV12-4
abundance: -
d_gene: -
CDR3aa: CASSFGTGELFF
CDR3nt: TGTGCCAGCAGTTTCGGCACCGGGGAGCTGTTTTTT

j_gene: TRBJ2-7
v_gene: TRBV28
abundance: -
d_gene: TRBD2
CDR3aa: CASSLAGGESYEQYF
CDR3nt: TGTGCCAGCAGTTTGGCGGGAGGGGAGTCCTACGAGCAGTACTTC

j_gene: TRBJ1-1
v_gene: TRBV6-1
abundance: few
d_gene: -
CDR3aa: CASSEASLSTEAFF
CDR3nt: TGTGCCAGCAGTGAAGCATCCCTTTCCACTGAAGCTTTCTTT

j_gene: TRBJ1-5
v_gene: TRBV7-9
abundance: -
d_gene: -
CDR3aa: CASSLAGDQPQHF
CDR3nt: TGTGCCAGCAGCTTAGCAGGGGATCAGCCCCAGCATTTT

j_gene: TRBJ1-3
v_gene: TRBV4-3
abundance: once
d_gene: TRBD1
CDR3aa: CASSPRTGGISGNTIYF
CDR3nt: TGCGCCAGCAGCCCCAGGACAGGGGGCATCTCTGGAAACACCATATATTTT

j_gene: TRBJ2-3
v_gene: TRBV9
abundance: few
d_gene: TRBD2
CDR3aa: CASSKLAGSSTDTQYF
CDR3nt: TGTGCCAGCTCCAAGCTAGCGGGATCTAGCACAGATACGCAGTATTTT

j_gene: TRBJ2-1
v_gene: TRBV27
abundance: -
d_gene: TRBD2
CDR3aa: CASSPGLAGVNLNEQFF
CDR3nt: TGTGCCAGCAGTCCCGGACTAGCGGGCGTCAATCTCAATGAGCAGTTCTTC

j_gene: TRBJ2-2
v_gene: TRBV6-5
abundance: -
d_gene: -
CDR3aa: CASSYLGAGELFF
CDR3nt: TGTGCCAGCAGTTATCTCGGGGCCGGGGAGCTGTTTTTT

j_gene: TRBJ2-7
v_gene: TRBV9
abundance: -
d_gene: TRBD2
CDR3aa: CASSVSGAGVVEQYF
CDR3nt: TGTGCCAGCAGCGTATCGGGTGCGGGAGTTGTCGAGCAGTACTTC

j_gene: TRBJ2-7
v_gene: TRBV24-1
abundance: -
d_gene: -
CDR3aa: CATSVAGRDEQYF
CDR3nt: TGTGCCACCAGTGTGGCAGGGCGCGACGAGCAGTACTTC

j_gene: TRBJ2-7
v_gene: TRBV7-2
abundance: many
d_gene: TRBD2
CDR3aa: CASSLTGTSGDEQYF
CDR3nt: TGTGCCAGCAGCCTCACCGGGACTAGCGGGGACGAGCAGTACTTC

j_gene: TRBJ2-1
v_gene: TRBV14
abundance: few
d_gene: -
CDR3aa: CASSLRTIGPQYNEQFF
CDR3nt: TGTGCCAGCAGCCTCCGGACTATAGGCCCACAATACAATGAGCAGTTCTTC

j_gene: TRBJ1-5
v_gene: TRBV2
abundance: -
d_gene: -
CDR3aa: CASSAWQGPGNQPQHF
CDR3nt: TGTGCCAGCAGTGCTTGGCAGGGACCCGGCAATCAGCCCCAGCATTTT

j_gene: TRBJ1-6
v_gene: TRBV2
abundance: -
d_gene: -
CDR3aa: CASVDVASYNSPLHF
CDR3nt: TGTGCCAGTGTCGATGTTGCCTCCTATAATTCACCCCTCCACTTT

j_gene: TRBJ2-2
v_gene: TRBV28
abundance: -
d_gene: -
CDR3aa: CASSPTFAGELFF
CDR3nt: TGTGCCAGCAGTCCTACTTTCGCCGGGGAGCTGTTTTTT

j_gene: TRBJ2-7
v_gene: TRBV10-1
abundance: -
d_gene: -
CDR3aa: CASTLYEQYF
CDR3nt: TGCGCCAGCACCCTCTACGAGCAGTACTTC

j_gene: TRBJ2-7
v_gene: TRBV5-1
abundance: -
d_gene: -
CDR3aa: CASSLAGSDEQYF
CDR3nt: TGCGCCAGCAGCTTGGCAGGGAGCGACGAGCAGTACTTC

j_gene: TRBJ1-5
v_gene: TRBV18
abundance: -
d_gene: TRBD1
CDR3aa: CASSPGQGYQPQHF
CDR3nt: TGTGCCAGCTCACCAGGACAGGGCTATCAGCCCCAGCATTTT

j_gene: TRBJ1-6
v_gene: TRBV7-2
abundance: -
d_gene: -
CDR3aa: CASSPQMNSPLHF
CDR3nt: TGTGCCAGCAGCCCACAGATGAATTCACCCCTCCACTTT

j_gene: TRBJ2-3
v_gene: TRBV24-1
abundance: -
d_gene: -
CDR3aa: CATSGGSTDTQYF
CDR3nt: TGTGCCACCAGCGGGGGAAGCACAGATACGCAGTATTTT

j_gene: TRBJ2-7
v_gene: TRBV5-6
abundance: -
d_gene: -
CDR3aa: CASSLGGFDYYEQYF
CDR3nt: TGTGCCAGCAGCTTGGGAGGGTTCGATTATTACGAGCAGTACTTC

j_gene: TRBJ2-3
v_gene: TRBV19
abundance: -
d_gene: -
CDR3aa: CASKLSGTDTQYF
CDR3nt: TGTGCCAGTAAGCTCTCCGGCACAGATACGCAGTATTTT

j_gene: TRBJ1-1
v_gene: TRBV19
abundance: few
d_gene: -
CDR3aa: CASSALRGTEAFF
CDR3nt: TGTGCCAGTAGTGCCCTGAGGGGTACTGAAGCTTTCTTT

j_gene: TRBJ2-2
v_gene: TRBV5-1
abundance: -
d_gene: -
CDR3aa: CASSLTGEDTGELFF
CDR3nt: TGCGCCAGCAGCCTAACAGGGGAGGACACCGGGGAGCTGTTTTTT

j_gene: TRBJ1-6
v_gene: TRBV11-2
abundance: -
d_gene: -
CDR3aa: CASSLTSSYNSPLHF
CDR3nt: TGTGCCAGCAGCTTAACCAGCTCCTATAATTCACCCCTCCACTTT

j_gene: TRBJ1-2
v_gene: TRBV28
abundance: -
d_gene: -
CDR3aa: CAIQGTGYGYTF
CDR3nt: TGTGCCATCCAAGGGACGGGCTATGGCTACACCTTC

j_gene: TRBJ2-2
v_gene: TRBV4-3
abundance: -
d_gene: -
CDR3aa: CASSQDRATVTGELFF
CDR3nt: TGCGCCAGCAGCCAAGATCGGGCAACAGTGACCGGGGAGCTGTTTTTT

j_gene: TRBJ2-3
v_gene: TRBV4-2
abundance: once
d_gene: -
CDR3aa: CASSPARPGEDTQYF
CDR3nt: TGTGCCAGCAGCCCAGCCCGACCGGGGGAGGATACGCAGTATTTT

j_gene: TRBJ2-2
v_gene: TRBV24-1
abundance: -
d_gene: -
CDR3aa: CATSQSRVNTGELFF
CDR3nt: TGTGCCACCAGCCAGTCCAGGGTGAACACCGGGGAGCTGTTTTTT

j_gene: TRBJ1-2
v_gene: TRBV19
abundance: -
d_gene: -
CDR3aa: CASRPQGIHGYTF
CDR3nt: TGTGCCAGTAGGCCACAGGGAATCCATGGCTACACCTTC

j_gene: TRBJ1-4
v_gene: TRBV11-3
abundance: -
d_gene: TRBD1
CDR3aa: CASSSLNRRDRGVPNEKLFF
CDR3nt: TGTGCCAGCAGCTCCCTCAACCGCCGGGACAGAGGGGTCCCTAATGAAAAACTGTTTTTT

j_gene: TRBJ1-6
v_gene: TRBV7-6
abundance: -
d_gene: -
CDR3aa: CASSLQGNHSPLHF
CDR3nt: TGTGCCAGCAGCTTACAGGGGAATCATTCACCCCTCCACTTT

j_gene: TRBJ1-3
v_gene: TRBV6-5
abundance: -
d_gene: -
CDR3aa: CASSYSGQNSGNTIYF
CDR3nt: TGTGCCAGCAGTTACTCCGGACAGAATTCTGGAAACACCATATATTTT

j_gene: TRBJ2-1
v_gene: TRBV27
abundance: -
d_gene: TRBD2
CDR3aa: CASRVLAGADEQFF
CDR3nt: TGTGCCAGCAGGGTACTAGCGGGAGCAGATGAGCAGTTCTTC

j_gene: TRBJ1-5
v_gene: TRBV19
abundance: -
d_gene: -
CDR3aa: CASSLTMGETGGQPQHF
CDR3nt: TGTGCCAGTAGCCTAACCATGGGGGAGACTGGGGGACAGCCCCAGCATTTT

j_gene: TRBJ2-7
v_gene: TRBV28
abundance: -
d_gene: -
CDR3aa: CASIKGQPKYEQYF
CDR3nt: TGTGCCAGCATTAAGGGGCAGCCCAAATACGAGCAGTACTTC

j_gene: TRBJ1-6
v_gene: TRBV5-8
abundance: -
d_gene: -
CDR3aa: CASSLGQGHNSPLHF
CDR3nt: TGTGCCAGCAGCTTGGGCCAGGGTCATAATTCACCCCTCCACTTT

j_gene: TRBJ2-7
v_gene: TRBV6-5
abundance: -
d_gene: -
CDR3aa: CASSEGPTGQYF
CDR3nt: TGTGCCAGCAGCGAGGGACCTACGGGGCAGTACTTC

j_gene: TRBJ1-2
v_gene: TRBV28
abundance: -
d_gene: TRBD1
CDR3aa: CASSRGTGYGYTF
CDR3nt: TGTGCCAGCAGTCGCGGGACAGGGTATGGCTACACCTTC

j_gene: TRBJ1-5
v_gene: TRBV5-7
abundance: -
d_gene: TRBD1
CDR3aa: CAKTGRPNQPQHF
CDR3nt: TGTGCCAAGACAGGGAGACCCAATCAGCCCCAGCATTTT

j_gene: TRBJ2-1
v_gene: TRBV7-2
abundance: -
d_gene: -
CDR3aa: CASSPVGNEQFF
CDR3nt: TGTGCCAGCAGCCCGGTTGGCAATGAGCAGTTCTTC

j_gene: TRBJ2-7
v_gene: TRBV11-1
abundance: -
d_gene: -
CDR3aa: CASSLGGNSHEQYF
CDR3nt: TGTGCCAGCAGCTTGGGCGGTAATAGCCACGAGCAGTACTTC

j_gene: TRBJ1-2
v_gene: TRBV28
abundance: -
d_gene: -
CDR3aa: CASSLQGSNYGYTF
CDR3nt: TGTGCCAGCAGTTTACAGGGCTCTAACTATGGCTACACCTTC